The next 9 T cell receptor beta chains were all read from a single sample in a study of blood T cell repertoires in COVID-19. Method: immunoSEQ multiplex PCR; TCRdb's copy keeps in-frame clones and lacks some. The data show 200,000 to 300,000 clones, more than 85% seen once. Material: peripheral blood. These receptors all stem from a woman in her fifties or sixties with COVID-19, enrolled during active disease.

The V call is TRBV7-8, the J call TRBJ1-1; D unclear. The CDR3 has 15 residues. V was clipped by 4 bases and J by 1 base, with 13 bases between them. CDR1 is SGHVS and CDR2 is FQNEAQ in the germline V gene. The CDR3 spells CASSSRWQSNTEAFF. CDR3 nucleotide sequence: TGTGCCAGCAGCTCGCGGTGGCAGTCGAACACTGAAGCTTTCTTT.

This clone was seen a single time. The rearrangement links TRBV24-1 to TRBJ2-1; 8 positions agree with TRBD2. The CDR3 length is 16 residues. The J segment lost 0 bases and the V segment lost 4 bases, leaving 4 bases of the junction unmatched. Germline lookup yields CDR1 KGHDR and CDR2 SFDVKD. The CDR3 loop is CATSETGTSSYNEQFF. CDR3 in DNA: TGTGCCACCAGTGAAACCGGGACTAGCTCCTACAATGAGCAGTTCTTC.

This chain connects TRBV9 to TRBJ2-2; maybe TRBD2 (5 bases). The CDR3 is 16 amino acids. Germline V gene sequence: CDR1 SGDLS, CDR2 YYNGEE. V dropped 2 bases and J dropped 0 bases, with 11 bases sitting between them. The CDR3 spells CASSVHWTPNTGELFF. The CDR3 region has the DNA TGTGCCAGCAGCGTTCACTGGACTCCGAACACCGGGGAGCTGTTTTTT.

The CDR3 region is CASSLRRGIRYNEQFF. The CDR3 coding sequence is TGTGCCAGCAGCTTAAGACGGGGAATCCGTTACAATGAGCAGTTCTTC. This chain connects TRBV7-2 to TRBJ2-1; TRBD2 might be the D (5 bases). CDR3 length: 16 residues. The V end was cut by 2 bases, the J end by 4 bases, with 15 bases between. Germline V gene lookup returns CDR1 SGHTA and CDR2 FQGNSA.

This clone has more than one count but fewer than ten. The J gene is TRBJ1-5, the V gene TRBV5-6; D ambiguous. This CDR3 region has 13 residues. The germline gives CDR1 SGHDT, CDR2 YYEEEE. The V end lost 0 bases, the J end lost 9 bases, and 10 bases lay between the germline ends. CDR3 sequence reads: CASSLGVRGPQHF. CDR3 DNA sequence: TGTGCCAGCAGCTTGGGGGTTCGCGGGCCCCAGCATTTT.

The rearrangement links TRBV18 to TRBJ2-1; 10 nucleotides match TRBD2. Germline V gene sequence: CDR1 KGHSH, CDR2 LQKENI. V lost 1 base and J lost 0; bases outside the gene matches: 3. This CDR3 has 17 amino acids. CDR3 in amino acids: CASSPRSSGSSYNEQFF. CDR3 sequence (DNA): TGTGCCAGCTCACCACGGTCTAGCGGGAGCTCCTACAATGAGCAGTTCTTC.

This chain joins TRBV5-1 and TRBJ1-1, with 11 bases lining up with TRBD1. Per germline, CDR1 SGHRS and CDR2 YFSETQ. Trimming removed 3 bases from V and 4 bases from J; junction bases left unmatched: 8. CDR3 length: 16 residues. The CDR3 DNA sequence: TGCGCCAGCAGCTCGAGCCGGGGGACAGGGGGCACTGAAGCTTTCTTT. This sequence encodes CASSSSRGTGGTEAFF.

This clone has a single count. The chain carries TRBV2 and TRBJ1-1; tentative D call: TRBD1 (5 bases). The CDR3 consists of 15 residues. Trimming took off 7 bases at V and 6 bases at J, with 21 bases between the two ends. From germline, CDR1 is SNHLY and CDR2 FYNNEI. CDR3 protein: CASTRPAGIYPEAFF. DNA of the CDR3: TGTGCCAGCACCCGCCCGGCAGGGATCTACCCTGAAGCTTTCTTT.

This clone came up many times. The chain uses TRBV5-8 and TRBJ2-1, with TRBD1 identical over 8 bases. CDR1 and CDR2 from the germline V gene are SGHTS and YDEGEE. The ends lost 0 bases at V and 5 bases at J; junction bases unmatched: 4. The CDR3 is made up of 15 amino acids. CDR3 protein: CASSLEQGEHNEQFF. As DNA, the CDR3 is TGTGCCAGCAGCTTGGAACAGGGGGAACACAATGAGCAGTTCTTC.